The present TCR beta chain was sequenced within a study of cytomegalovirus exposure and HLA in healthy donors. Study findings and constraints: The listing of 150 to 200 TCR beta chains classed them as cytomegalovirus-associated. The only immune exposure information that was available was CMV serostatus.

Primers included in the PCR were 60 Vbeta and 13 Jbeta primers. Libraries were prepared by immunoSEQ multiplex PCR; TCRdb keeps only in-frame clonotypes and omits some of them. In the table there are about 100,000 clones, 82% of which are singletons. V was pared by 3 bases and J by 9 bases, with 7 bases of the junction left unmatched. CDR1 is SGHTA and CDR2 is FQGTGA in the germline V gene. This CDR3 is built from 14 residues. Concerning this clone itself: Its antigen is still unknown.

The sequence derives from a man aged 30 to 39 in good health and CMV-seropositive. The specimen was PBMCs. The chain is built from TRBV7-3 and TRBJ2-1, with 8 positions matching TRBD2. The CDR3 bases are TGTGCCAGCAGCTTTCGGGGGGGGCGGAGTGAGCAGTTCTTC. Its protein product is CASSFRGGRSEQFF.